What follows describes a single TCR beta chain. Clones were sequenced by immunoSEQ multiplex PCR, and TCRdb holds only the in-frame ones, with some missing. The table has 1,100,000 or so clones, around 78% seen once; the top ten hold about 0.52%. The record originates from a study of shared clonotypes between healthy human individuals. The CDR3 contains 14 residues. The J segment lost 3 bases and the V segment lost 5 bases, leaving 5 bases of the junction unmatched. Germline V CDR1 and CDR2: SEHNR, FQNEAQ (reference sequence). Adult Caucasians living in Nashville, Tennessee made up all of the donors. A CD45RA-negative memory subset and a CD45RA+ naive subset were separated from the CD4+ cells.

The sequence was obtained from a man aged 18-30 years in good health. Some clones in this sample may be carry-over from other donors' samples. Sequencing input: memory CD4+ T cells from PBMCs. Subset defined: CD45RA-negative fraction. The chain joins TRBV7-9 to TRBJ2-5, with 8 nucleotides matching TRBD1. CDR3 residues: CASSPWTGKETQYF. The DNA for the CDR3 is TGTGCCAGCAGCCCGTGGACAGGGAAAGAGACCCAGTACTTC. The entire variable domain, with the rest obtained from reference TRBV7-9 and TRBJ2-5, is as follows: DTGVSQNPRHKITKRGQNVTFRCDPISEHNRLYWYRQTLGQGPEFLTYFQNEAQLEKSRLLSDRFSAERPKGSFSTLEIQRTEQGDSAMYLCASSPWTGKETQYFGPGTRLLVL.